Listed below are T cell receptor beta chains from one sample, sequenced in a study of identical twins. MiXCR, applied by TCRdb to the 5' RACE reads, yields one record per CDR3 protein. The data hold around 690,000 distinct CDR3 sequences, with over 20% observed a single time. These data were also filed under a second study, of T cells expressing NK-cell markers.

The specimen sequenced was PBMCs. The receptor set was obtained from a woman younger than 30 in good health. CDR3s include the opening cysteine and the closing phenylalanine or tryptophan. The D gene is left open where the match is weak. The size of a clone is reported for some rows only, either as once, few or many, or as a class for expanded clones.

>TRBJ1-4|.|TRBV5-5|15|.
TGTGCCAGCAGCACCCGGGCCGGGGGGAACGAAAAACTGTTTTTT
CASSTRAGGNEKLFF
>TRBJ1-1|.|TRBV10-3|14|TRBD1
TGTGCCATCAGTGAAGCAGGGGGCAACACTGAAGCTTTCTTT
CAISEAGGNTEAFF
>TRBJ1-1|few|TRBV12-3/TRBV12-4|14|.
TGTGCCAGCAGTTTTATTTCAGCGAACACTGAAGCTTTCTTT
CASSFISANTEAFF
>TRBJ2-7|many|TRBV12-3/TRBV12-4|14|TRBD1
TGTGCCAGCAGAGCGGGACAGGGGACACACGAGCAGTACTTC
CASRAGQGTHEQYF
>TRBJ2-1|.|TRBV29-1|14|.
TGCAGCGTTGAATTGCGGGGACCCTACAATGAGCAGTTCTTC
CSVELRGPYNEQFF
>TRBJ1-1|.|TRBV6-6|13|.
TGTGCCAGCAGGTGGGACCCTAACACTGAAGCTTTCTTT
CASRWDPNTEAFF
>TRBJ1-2|many|TRBV2|15|.
TGTGCCAGCAGTGAAGAGGAGAACCGGTCCTATGGCTACACCTTC
CASSEEENRSYGYTF
>TRBJ2-3|few|TRBV27|18|TRBD1
TGTGCCAGCTTCGGGAAACATCAAGGACAGGGTGAGGAAGATACGCAGTATTTT
CASFGKHQGQGEEDTQYF
>TRBJ2-5|.|TRBV11-2|15|TRBD1
TGTGCCAGCAGCTTGGACGGACAGGGATCGGAGACCCAGTACTTC
CASSLDGQGSETQYF
>TRBJ2-1|few|TRBV7-9|12|.
TGTGCCAGCAGCCGAGTTGGAGATGAGCAGTTCTTC
CASSRVGDEQFF
>TRBJ2-2|few|TRBV10-3|13|.
TGTGCCATCTCGAACGGGAACACCGGGGAGCTGTTTTTT
CAISNGNTGELFF
>TRBJ2-3|few|TRBV30|14|.
TGTGCCTGGGGACGTGGGGGACCCACAGATACGCAGTATTTT
CAWGRGGPTDTQYF
>TRBJ2-7|.|TRBV27|14|.
TGTGCCAGCAAACGCCCGGGCCCCCTGAACGAGCAGTACTTC
CASKRPGPLNEQYF
>TRBJ2-1|.|TRBV12-3/TRBV12-4|15|.
TGTGCCAGCAGTTTCGGGACTCCGAGTCAAGGGGAGCAGTTCTTC
CASSFGTPSQGEQFF
>TRBJ1-6|few|TRBV27|14|.
TGTGCCAGCAGTTTATCCGGGGGTGGCTCACCCCTCCACTTT
CASSLSGGGSPLHF
>TRBJ2-7|.|TRBV15|15|TRBD1
TGTGCCACCAGCACACACCGGGACAGGGAACACGAGCAGTACTTC
CATSTHRDREHEQYF
>TRBJ2-3|.|TRBV12-3/TRBV12-4|17|TRBD2
TGTGCCAGCAGTCCCCGCCTAGCGGGAGGGCCAAGGGATACGCAGTATTTT
CASSPRLAGGPRDTQYF
>TRBJ2-7|.|TRBV7-9|17|.
TGTGCCAGCAGCTACGGGGCCGGGCCACCCTTTGGAGTGTTACAGTACTTC
CASSYGAGPPFGVLQYF
>TRBJ1-6|.|TRBV7-3|12|.
TGTGCCAGCAGCGTACCGGGTGCACCCCTCCACTTT
CASSVPGAPLHF
>TRBJ2-7|.|TRBV7-9|15|.
TGTGCCAGCAGCTCCGAAGGACGGCGCCCCTACGAGCAGTACTTC
CASSSEGRRPYEQYF
>TRBJ2-6|.|TRBV4-3|18|.
TGCGCCAGCAGCCCAAAAGAGAGCCCGTCCTCTGGGGCCAACGTCCTGACTTTC
CASSPKESPSSGANVLTF
>TRBJ2-1|.|TRBV25-1|23|TRBD2
TGTGCCAGCAGTGAATGCGCCAGAAGGGTGGCCCTAGCGGGCATTAGCTCCTACAATGAGCAGTTCTTC
CASSECARRVALAGISSYNEQFF
>TRBJ2-7|.|TRBV12-3/TRBV12-4|15|.
TGTGCCAGCAGTCGCGCGAGGAAGATCTGGTACGAGCAGTACTTC
CASSRARKIWYEQYF
>TRBJ2-5|.|TRBV20-1|15|.
TGCAGTGCTAGAGTGTGGACAGACGTTCAAGAGACCCAGTACTTC
CSARVWTDVQETQYF
>TRBJ2-3|.|TRBV29-1|14|TRBD2
TGCAGCGTTCCTAGCGGAAGAAGCACAGATACGCAGTATTTT
CSVPSGRSTDTQYF
>TRBJ2-3|.|TRBV2|16|TRBD1
TGTGCCAGCATTTCGGAGGGACAGGGGGGTGAGGATACGCAGTATTTT
CASISEGQGGEDTQYF
>TRBJ2-3|few|TRBV27|15|.
TGTGCCAGCAGTCCTCAGGGACTGGGAACAGATACGCAGTATTTT
CASSPQGLGTDTQYF
>TRBJ1-2|few|TRBV5-1|12|.
TGCGCCAGCAGCCCAGGAAACTATGGCTACACCTTC
CASSPGNYGYTF
>TRBJ1-2|many|TRBV7-8|14|.
TGTGCCAGCAGCTTAGCGAACAAGTACTATGGCTACACCTTC
CASSLANKYYGYTF
>TRBJ2-1|.|TRBV27|13|.
TGTGCCAGCCACCGTCAGGGCGACAATGAGCAGTTCTTC
CASHRQGDNEQFF
>TRBJ2-6|.|TRBV3-1|19|TRBD2
TGTGCCTGCAGCCGGGAGTTAGCGGGGGCGAACCCTGGGGCCAACGTCCTGACTTTC
CACSRELAGANPGANVLTF
>TRBJ1-3|many|TRBV7-9|13|TRBD1
TGTGCCAGCAGCTCCGGACAGGGTTACACCATATATTTT
CASSSGQGYTIYF
>TRBJ2-2|once|TRBV7-7|16|TRBD1
TGTGCCAGCAGCCCAGGCAGGGGGAATTCTCCCGGGGAGCTGTTTTTT
CASSPGRGNSPGELFF
>TRBJ2-4|many|TRBV20-1|14|.
TGCAGTGCAGCGGACACCCAGGGAGAAAACATTCAGTACTTC
CSAADTQGENIQYF
>TRBJ2-5|few|TRBV20-1|12|.
TGCAGTGCTAGGATGGCGGCCAGGACCCAGTACTTC
CSARMAARTQYF
>TRBJ2-4|.|TRBV9|14|.
TGTGCCAGCAGCGGATCAGGGTTCGGGGCCATTCAGTACTTC
CASSGSGFGAIQYF
>TRBJ1-2|many|TRBV7-9|13|.
TGTGCCAGCAGCTTAGATGCTAACTATGGCTACACCTTC
CASSLDANYGYTF
>TRBJ2-7|few|TRBV20-1|14|.
TGCAGTGCCCATAAAGGGAGGGGGACCTACGAGCAGTACTTC
CSAHKGRGTYEQYF
>TRBJ2-7|few|TRBV12-3/TRBV12-4|17|.
TGTGCCAGCAGTTTAGGCACAACACCAGTTCTAGCCTACGAGCAGTACTTC
CASSLGTTPVLAYEQYF
>TRBJ1-1|few|TRBV7-8|18|TRBD1
TGTGCCAGCAGCTTAGTGGGGGGCACAGGGGGCGGTGCCACTGAAGCTTTCTTT
CASSLVGGTGGGATEAFF
>TRBJ2-3|.|TRBV7-9|13|.
TGTGCCAGCAGCTTAATCATCTCAGATACGCAGTATTTT
CASSLIISDTQYF
>TRBJ2-3|few|TRBV12-3/TRBV12-4|14|TRBD1
TGTGCCAGCAGTCCCACAGGGGAAAGGAATACGCAGTATTTT
CASSPTGERNTQYF
>TRBJ2-1|many|TRBV10-2|12|.
TGCGCCAGCCCCCCATCTTCGGTTGAGCAGTTCTTC
CASPPSSVEQFF
>TRBJ1-5|.|TRBV7-9|14|.
TGTGCCAGCACCGAGGGGGGGACCGGACAGCCCCAGCATTTT
CASTEGGTGQPQHF
>TRBJ2-1|.|TRBV5-1|14|.
TGCGCCAGCAGCCCCAGGGCCCCCGGGGATGAGCAGTTCTTC
CASSPRAPGDEQFF
>TRBJ2-3|few|TRBV9|17|TRBD1
TGTGCCAGCAGCCCAAGGACAGGGGGGGGTGTGATAGATACGCAGTATTTT
CASSPRTGGGVIDTQYF
>TRBJ2-1|.|TRBV6-1|14|.
TGTGCCAGCAGTGCCTCCCGTTCCTACAATGAGCAGTTCTTC
CASSASRSYNEQFF
>TRBJ2-3|many|TRBV9|15|.
TGTGCCAGCAGCGACACCTCCTGGAACACAGATACGCAGTATTTT
CASSDTSWNTDTQYF
>TRBJ2-3|.|TRBV7-2|12|.
TGTGCCAGCAGCTCGGTATGGGATACGCAGTATTTT
CASSSVWDTQYF
>TRBJ2-7|.|TRBV7-2|13|.
TGTGCCAGCAGTCCCGACGGATTTGGCGAGCAGTACTTC
CASSPDGFGEQYF
>TRBJ2-5|.|TRBV7-2|14|.
TGTGCCAGCAGCATATTTCTAGCTACGGAGACCCAGTACTTC
CASSIFLATETQYF
>TRBJ2-6|few|TRBV12-3/TRBV12-4|17|.
TGTGCCAGCAGTTCTCGGGGTCATCTCTCTGGGGCCAACGTCCTGACTTTC
CASSSRGHLSGANVLTF
>TRBJ1-1|.|TRBV12-3/TRBV12-4|16|TRBD1
TGTGCCAGCAGTTTTTACAGGGGAACCTTGAACACTGAAGCTTTCTTT
CASSFYRGTLNTEAFF
>TRBJ2-7|.|TRBV2|15|TRBD2
TGTGCCAGCAGTTTTATAAGAGCGGGAGTAGTCGAGCAGTACTTC
CASSFIRAGVVEQYF
>TRBJ2-5|many|TRBV12-5|16|.
TGTGCTAGTGGTTTACCCCCCCGGGTTGGCCAAGAGACCCAGTACTTC
CASGLPPRVGQETQYF